This T cell receptor (beta chain) emerged from a study of blood T cell repertoires in COVID-19. In the study overall: COVID-19 samples collected from the United States, Italy and Spain covered acute and convalescent phases. Sources were T cells, B-cell-depleted T cells, or PBMCs; the material itself was cDNA or gDNA.

Authors' data handling: Nucleated cell counts were estimated from reference gene primer amplification. Repertoires were generated with immunoSEQ multiplex PCR, while TCRdb's copy carries only in-frame clones and drops some. V and J calls plus clone size are reproduced from that table; the DNA served to infer D and trimming. The sample includes about 180,000 clones, 89% seen only once; the top ten take about 2.1%. Those enrolled, adults aged about 18 to 95 years, came from some 23 US areas. The CDR3 loop spans 18 amino acids. The V gene's germline CDR1 is KGHDR and CDR2 SFDVKD. Deletions cut 6 bases from V and 5 bases from J, with 27 bases between.

The chain couples TRBV24-1 to TRBJ1-2; weak D call: TRBD1 (5 bases). This receptor was identified in a woman between 40 and 55 years old with acute COVID-19. The specimen sequenced was PBMCs or T cells enriched from blood (not recorded which). The CDR3 sequence is CATSPFPGGGGMYYGYTF. DNA for the CDR3: TGTGCCACCAGTCCTTTTCCCGGCGGGGGGGGGATGTATTATGGCTACACCTTC.